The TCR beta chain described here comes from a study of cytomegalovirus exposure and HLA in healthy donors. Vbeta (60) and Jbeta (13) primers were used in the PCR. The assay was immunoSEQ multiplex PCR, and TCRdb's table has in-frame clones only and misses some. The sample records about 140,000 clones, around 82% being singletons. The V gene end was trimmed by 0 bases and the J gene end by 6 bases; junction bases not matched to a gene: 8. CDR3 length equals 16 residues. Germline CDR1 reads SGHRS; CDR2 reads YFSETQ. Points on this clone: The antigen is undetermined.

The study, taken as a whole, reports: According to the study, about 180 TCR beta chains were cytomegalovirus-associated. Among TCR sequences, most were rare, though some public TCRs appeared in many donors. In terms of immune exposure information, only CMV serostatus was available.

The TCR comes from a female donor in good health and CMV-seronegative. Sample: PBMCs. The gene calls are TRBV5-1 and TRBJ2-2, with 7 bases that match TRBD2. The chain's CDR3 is CASSLVPGGSPGELFF. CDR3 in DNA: TGCGCCAGCAGCTTGGTCCCGGGCGGGAGCCCCGGGGAGCTGTTTTTT. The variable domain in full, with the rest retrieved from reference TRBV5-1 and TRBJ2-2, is KAGVTQTPRYLIKTRGQQVTLSCSPISGHRSVSWYQQTPGQGLQFLFEYFSETQRNKGNFPGRFSGRQFSNSRSEMNVSTLELGDSALYLCASSLVPGGSPGELFFGEGSRLTVL.